Following are 30 T cell receptor beta chains from one sample sequenced in a study of OX40 agonist ivuxolimab in advanced cancers. TCRdb's table, derived via immunoSEQ multiplex PCR, lists solely in-frame clones and lacks some. The sample lists about 95,000 clones, about 85% seen once, with 3% to 4% in the top ten. The specimen comprised CD4+ or CD8+ T cells sorted from blood, sampled in a trial of the OX40 agonist ivuxolimab. These receptors were taken from an adult with an advanced solid tumor such as melanoma, head and neck, liver or kidney cancer.

This clone turned up a few times. V and J are TRBV19 and TRBJ2-2, with TRBD1 matching over 9 bases. This CDR3 region has 17 residues. CDR1 LNHDA and CDR2 SQIVND come from the germline V gene (reference sequence). V shed 0 bases, J shed 5 bases, and the junction held 7 bases outside the gene matches. The CDR3 nucleotides read TGTGCCAGTAGTATAGAAAGACCGGGACAGGGAACCGGGGAGCTGTTTTTT. It yields the protein CASSIERPGQGTGELFF.

CDR3 in DNA: TGCGCCAGCAGCCAAATAGCGGGGAGGGGAAACATTCAGTACTTC. It encodes CASSQIAGRGNIQYF. The V gene is TRBV4-3, the J gene TRBJ2-4; 8 bases fit TRBD2. Losses at the gene ends were 2 bases for V and 6 bases for J; bases not matched to a gene: 6. Germline V gene data show CDR1 as LGHNA and CDR2 as YSLEER. This CDR3 is 15 amino acids long.

The rearrangement uses TRBV6-4 and TRBJ2-5; D possibly corresponds to TRBD2 (5 bases). The V end lost 1 base, the J end lost 4 bases, and 10 bases lay between the germline ends. The CDR3 is made up of 14 amino acids. CDR1 MRHNA and CDR2 SNTAGT come from the germline V gene. CDR3 sequence: CASSDYGEGETQYF. The CDR3 region has the DNA TGTGCCAGCAGTGACTACGGCGAGGGAGAGACCCAGTACTTC.

About this clone: Sequence at one end of the junction differs from germline and may be a read error. Other DNA sequences in the same sample also yield this CDR3. This sequence joins TRBV27 and TRBJ2-5, with 7 bases identical to TRBD2. Germline CDR1 MNHEY, CDR2 SMNVEV (reference sequence). The CDR3 is 15 amino acids. Here the CDR3 DNA reads TGCGCCAGCAGTTTATCTCTAGCGGCCCAAGAGACCCAGTACTTC. Amino acids: CASSLSLAAQETQYF.

The genes are TRBV6-1 and TRBJ1-2; D uncertain. Germline V gene lookup returns CDR1 MNHNS and CDR2 SASEGT. CDR3 length: 14 residues. V shed 7 bases and J shed 2 bases, with 14 bases lying between them. The CDR3 sequence is CASTLSGFNYGYTF. Written as DNA, the CDR3 is TGTGCCAGCACCCTTAGCGGGTTCAACTATGGCTACACCTTC.

The chain carries TRBV11-3 and TRBJ1-4, with 7 bases that match TRBD1. With 5 bases clipped from V and 8 bases from J, the junction kept 5 bases outside the gene matches. The V gene's germline CDR1 is SGHNT and CDR2 YENEEA. The CDR3 has 13 amino acids. The CDR3 bases are TGTGCCAGCAGCCCGGGACAGCGGGAAAAACTGTTTTTT. Encoded protein: CASSPGQREKLFF. The complete variable domain, with remaining parts taken from reference TRBV11-3 and TRBJ1-4, reads EAGVVQSPRYKIIEKKQPVAFWCNPISGHNTLYWYLQNLGQGPELLIRYENEEAVDDSQLPKDRFSAERLKGVDSTLKIQPAELGDSAVYLCASSPGQREKLFFGSGTQLSVL.

J is TRBJ2-1 and V is TRBV14; D gene uncertain. The length of the CDR3 is 12 residues. Per the germline V gene, CDR1 is SGHDN and CDR2 is FVKESK. Trimming removed 1 base from V and 7 bases from J, with 5 bases in between. The CDR3 sequence is CASSQVRNEQFF. As DNA, the CDR3 is TGTGCCAGCAGCCAAGTGCGAAATGAGCAGTTCTTC.

The rearrangement links TRBV19 to TRBJ2-1, with a possible D match to TRBD2 (5 bases). The CDR3 is 17 residues long. The germline CDR1 and CDR2 sequences are LNHDA and SQIVND (reference sequence). With 1 base removed from V and 6 bases from J, the gap between germline ends came to 19 bases. CDR3 in amino acids: CASSIAPGTPRGNEQFF. The CDR3 DNA sequence: TGTGCCAGTAGTATAGCGCCAGGCACTCCTCGGGGCAATGAGCAGTTCTTC.

This chain links TRBV12-5 with TRBJ2-5; 7 bases align to TRBD1. The tail of the sequence fits TRBJ2-7 better, so the J call may be wrong. Germline-derived CDR1 and CDR2 are LGHNT and FRNRAP. The CDR3 has 13 residues. CDR3 sequence reads: CASAGLQGSEQYF. The CDR3 nucleotides read TGTGCTAGTGCCGGTTTACAGGGGAGCGAGCAGTACTTC.

The V call is TRBV5-1, the J call TRBJ2-3, with D maybe TRBD2 (5 bases). The V end lost 2 bases, the J end lost 2 bases, and 9 bases lay between the germline ends. Germline V CDR1 and CDR2: SGHRS, YFSETQ. This CDR3 is built from 14 residues. The CDR3 coding sequence is TGCGCCAGCAGCTTTGGAGCGGACACAGATACGCAGTATTTT. Translated: CASSFGADTDTQYF.

This sequence joins TRBV5-1 and TRBJ2-1; 9 bases align to TRBD1. V dropped 4 bases and J dropped 8; count of bases not matched to a gene: 13. Per germline, CDR1 SGHRS and CDR2 YFSETQ. This CDR3 region has 16 residues. CDR3 bases: TGCGCCAGCAGCCTCGAGCCACCGGGACAGGGCGATGAGCAGTTCTTC. Translating gives CASSLEPPGQGDEQFF.

The chain carries TRBV6-1 and TRBJ2-2, with D unclear. V was shortened by 8 bases and J by 0 bases, with 10 bases between the two germline ends. Germline V CDR1 and CDR2: MNHNS, SASEGT. There are 14 residues in the CDR3. The CDR3 DNA is TGTGCCAGCGTTTTGGGCTCGAACACCGGGGAGCTGTTTTTT. Encoded protein: CASVLGSNTGELFF.

The rearrangement joins TRBV12-5 to TRBJ2-1; TRBD2 is a possible D gene (6 bases). The ends were cut back, 7 bases at V and 12 bases at J, with 19 bases in the middle. Per the germline V gene, CDR1 is LGHNT and CDR2 is FRNRAP. This CDR3 is built from 13 residues. For the CDR3, the DNA is TGTGCTAGTGCCAAGGGCAGGGAGGTATCGCAGTTCTTC. Translation gives CASAKGREVSQFF. The full variable domain, completed using reference TRBV12-5 and TRBJ2-1, is DARVTQTPRHKVTEMGQEVTMRCQPILGHNTVFWYRQTMMQGLELLAYFRNRAPLDDSGMPKDRFSAEMPDATLATLKIQPSEPRDSAVYFCASAKGREVSQFFGPGTRLTVL.

The gene calls are TRBV4-2 and TRBJ1-4; D is uncertain. Trimming took off 0 bases at V and 4 bases at J, with 6 bases between the two ends. Germline loops: CDR1 LGHNA, CDR2 YNFKEQ. This CDR3 region has 14 residues. The CDR3, as DNA: TGTGCCAGCAGCCAAGACCGTTATAATGAAAAACTGTTTTTT. Translated, it gives CASSQDRYNEKLFF.

This chain connects TRBV30 to TRBJ2-1; D might be TRBD2 (6 bases). Germline V CDR1 and CDR2: GTSNPN, SVGIG (reference sequence). The V end was cut by 5 bases, the J end by 8 bases, with 13 bases between. There are 12 residues in the CDR3. The CDR3: CAWGRRADEQFF. The CDR3 nucleotides read TGTGCCTGGGGGCGGAGGGCCGATGAGCAGTTCTTC.

Points on this clone: This likely comes from a read error, as the CDR3 has no conserved phenylalanine or tryptophan at its end. No DNA is shown, since the ends of the CDR3 on it are uncertain; the CDR3 is the one TCRdb lists. The V and J genes are TRBV6-5 and TRBJ1-2; no DNA check was done on the table's D call, TRBD1. Germline V gene data show CDR1 as MNHEY and CDR2 as SVGAGI. The CDR3 adds up to 15 amino acids, both ends counted. The CDR3 loop reads CASSHAGLDRGPPLL.

This clone was counted only a few times. The rearrangement uses TRBV28 and TRBJ2-7; weak D call: TRBD1 (6 bases). This CDR3 contains 16 residues. The ends were cut back, 4 bases at V and 5 bases at J, with 21 bases in the middle. Germline assignment: CDR1 MDHEN and CDR2 SYDVKM. The CDR3 DNA reads TGTGCCAGCAGTTCCTTAAGGGGGACGAGGGCCCACGAGCAGTACTTC. Translating gives CASSSLRGTRAHEQYF.

The chain carries TRBV27 and TRBJ2-3, with 7 bases aligning to TRBD2. Germline CDR1 reads MNHEY; CDR2 reads SMNVEV (reference sequence). Trimming cost V 2 bases and J 2 bases; bases outside gene matches: 4. The CDR3 is made up of 15 amino acids. The CDR3 coding sequence is TGTGCCAGCAGTTTAATCCTAGCGGACACAGATACGCAGTATTTT. Its protein product is CASSLILADTDTQYF.

Comment on this clone: At the DNA level, this CDR3 is encoded by other sequences in the same sample as well. The chain links TRBV7-9 to TRBJ2-7, with D uncertain. The germline gives CDR1 SEHNR, CDR2 FQNEAQ (reference sequence). V dropped 5 bases and J dropped 2 bases, with 10 bases sitting between them. CDR3 length: 13 amino acids. The CDR3 DNA is TGTGCCAGCAGCCCCAAAGGGCCCTACGAGCAGTACTTC. It yields the protein CASSPKGPYEQYF.

The rearrangement joins TRBV7-2 to TRBJ1-1; perhaps TRBD1 as D (5 bases). CDR3 length equals 12 residues. V lost 6 bases and J lost 6, with 11 bases in between. The germline V gene encodes CDR1 SGHTA and CDR2 FQGNSA. The CDR3 reads CASRPDSAEAFF. As DNA, the CDR3 is TGTGCCAGCAGACCAGACAGTGCTGAAGCTTTCTTT.

This clone was seen just once. The chain employs TRBV19 and TRBJ2-4; no reliable D call. V dropped 5 bases and J dropped 0 bases, with 2 bases sitting between them. Germline V gives CDR1 LNHDA, CDR2 SQIVND (reference sequence). The CDR3 extends over 12 amino acids. The CDR3 sequence: CASSLAKNIQYF. The CDR3 coding sequence is TGTGCCAGTAGTCTAGCCAAAAACATTCAGTACTTC.

The chain joins TRBV6-4 to TRBJ1-5; 7 bases are shared with TRBD1. In germline, CDR1 is MRHNA, CDR2 SNTAGT. V shed 6 bases, J shed 0 bases, and the junction held 5 bases outside the gene matches. The CDR3 sequence is 15 residues long. The CDR3 protein is CASSSGTDSNQPQHF. CDR3 nucleotide sequence: TGTGCCAGCAGCTCCGGGACAGATAGCAATCAGCCCCAGCATTTT.

This clone has just a few counts. The chain employs TRBV4-3 and TRBJ1-2; D might be TRBD1 (6 bases). The V end lost 0 bases, the J end lost 4 bases, and 9 bases lay between the germline ends. The CDR3 spans 14 residues. Germline V lookup: CDR1 LGHNA, CDR2 YSLEER. In DNA, the CDR3 is TGCGCCAGCAGCCAAGAGACGGGGGCCTATGGCTACACCTTC. Translating gives CASSQETGAYGYTF.

The chain couples TRBV5-1 to TRBJ2-3; possible D gene TRBD1, 5 bases. Germline-derived CDR1 and CDR2 are SGHRS and YFSETQ. The CDR3 loop spans 14 amino acids. V shed 0 bases and J shed 2 bases, with 7 bases lying between them. In DNA form, the CDR3 reads TGCGCCAGCAGCTTGGACAGGACCACAGATACGCAGTATTTT. Its translation is CASSLDRTTDTQYF.

The chain carries TRBV30 and TRBJ2-5, with TRBD2 as a possible D gene (5 bases). This CDR3 is built from 14 residues. V lost 0 bases to trimming and J lost 7 bases, with 15 bases between them. Germline CDR1 reads GTSNPN; CDR2 reads SVGIG (reference sequence). CDR3 DNA: TGTGCCTGGAGTGTTGATGGTGTTGGGAGGACCCAGTACTTC. This translates into CAWSVDGVGRTQYF.

The V gene is TRBV5-1, the J gene TRBJ1-5, with D unclear. Germline CDR1 SGHRS, CDR2 YFSETQ. This CDR3 has 13 amino acids. V was trimmed by 4 bases and J by 0 bases, leaving 5 bases between them. The CDR3 DNA sequence: TGCGCCAGCAGCGCTGATAGCAATCAGCCCCAGCATTTT. Encoded protein: CASSADSNQPQHF.

CDR3 region: CASSLISGELFF. Written as DNA, the CDR3 is TGTGCCAGCAGCTTAATTTCCGGGGAGCTGTTTTTT. The V and J genes are TRBV7-9 and TRBJ2-2, with D unclear. Per germline, CDR1 SEHNR and CDR2 FQNEAQ (reference sequence). The CDR3 spans 12 residues. Trimming pared 2 bases from V and 6 bases from J, leaving 4 bases between.

V usage is TRBV5-6 and J usage is TRBJ2-7; a possible D gene is TRBD1 (5 bases). The CDR3 length is 15 residues. V shed 7 bases and J shed 1 base, with 18 bases lying between them. Germline-derived CDR1 and CDR2 are SGHDT and YYEEEE. This chain's CDR3 is CASSAGPSLSYEQYF. DNA of the CDR3: TGTGCCAGCTCGGCAGGGCCCAGTTTATCCTACGAGCAGTACTTC.

The chain is built from TRBV19 and TRBJ1-1; possible D gene TRBD1, 6 bases. CDR1 and CDR2 (germline): LNHDA, SQIVND (reference sequence). This CDR3 spans 17 amino acids. V was pared by 7 bases and J by 4 bases, with 25 bases between. This CDR3 is CASNSRFDTLGATEAFF. The CDR3 DNA sequence: TGTGCCAGTAATAGCAGGTTTGACACCCTGGGGGCCACTGAAGCTTTCTTT.

The rearrangement uses TRBV6-5 and TRBJ1-2; TRBD1 might be the D (5 bases). This CDR3 is 13 amino acids long. V was shortened by 0 bases and J by 13 bases, with 15 bases between the two germline ends. In germline, CDR1 is MNHEY, CDR2 SVGAGI. The CDR3 loop reads CASSYSRGGISTF. The CDR3 coding sequence is TGTGCCAGCAGTTACTCGAGGGGAGGAATCTCCACCTTC.